The clone carrying this T cell receptor (beta chain) was seen ten or more times. What it binds is not known. TCRdb re-called the 5' RACE reads with MiXCR, one entry per CDR3 protein. The table records 550,000 to 750,000 distinct CDR3 sequences, roughly 13% of them present only once. Trimming removed 2 bases at V and 3 bases at J, with 7 bases between. The V gene's germline CDR1 is MNHEY and CDR2 SVGEGT. The CDR3 spans 13 residues. The sample is drawn from a study of T cells after yellow fever vaccination. The overall study: Preparing low-cell-number fractions relied on SMART-Seq v4 Ultra Low Input. Overall study results and limits: Clonotypes shared by both compartments, CD4 and CD8, made up a small share. At about 97% for CD4 and roughly 87% for CD8, most primary-vaccination clones showed up again after the booster. A secondary response was less intense yet reached its peak sooner, at day 5 versus 15.

The V and J genes are TRBV6-2 or TRBV6-3 and TRBJ2-5; D uncertain. This sequence originates from a man between 25 and 39 years old who received the YFV17D yellow fever vaccine. Specimen: PBMCs, collected on the day of the yellow fever booster vaccination. The CDR3, as DNA: TGTGCCAGCAGTTACAAGGCTGAAGAGACCCAGTACTTC. Encoded protein: CASSYKAEETQYF.